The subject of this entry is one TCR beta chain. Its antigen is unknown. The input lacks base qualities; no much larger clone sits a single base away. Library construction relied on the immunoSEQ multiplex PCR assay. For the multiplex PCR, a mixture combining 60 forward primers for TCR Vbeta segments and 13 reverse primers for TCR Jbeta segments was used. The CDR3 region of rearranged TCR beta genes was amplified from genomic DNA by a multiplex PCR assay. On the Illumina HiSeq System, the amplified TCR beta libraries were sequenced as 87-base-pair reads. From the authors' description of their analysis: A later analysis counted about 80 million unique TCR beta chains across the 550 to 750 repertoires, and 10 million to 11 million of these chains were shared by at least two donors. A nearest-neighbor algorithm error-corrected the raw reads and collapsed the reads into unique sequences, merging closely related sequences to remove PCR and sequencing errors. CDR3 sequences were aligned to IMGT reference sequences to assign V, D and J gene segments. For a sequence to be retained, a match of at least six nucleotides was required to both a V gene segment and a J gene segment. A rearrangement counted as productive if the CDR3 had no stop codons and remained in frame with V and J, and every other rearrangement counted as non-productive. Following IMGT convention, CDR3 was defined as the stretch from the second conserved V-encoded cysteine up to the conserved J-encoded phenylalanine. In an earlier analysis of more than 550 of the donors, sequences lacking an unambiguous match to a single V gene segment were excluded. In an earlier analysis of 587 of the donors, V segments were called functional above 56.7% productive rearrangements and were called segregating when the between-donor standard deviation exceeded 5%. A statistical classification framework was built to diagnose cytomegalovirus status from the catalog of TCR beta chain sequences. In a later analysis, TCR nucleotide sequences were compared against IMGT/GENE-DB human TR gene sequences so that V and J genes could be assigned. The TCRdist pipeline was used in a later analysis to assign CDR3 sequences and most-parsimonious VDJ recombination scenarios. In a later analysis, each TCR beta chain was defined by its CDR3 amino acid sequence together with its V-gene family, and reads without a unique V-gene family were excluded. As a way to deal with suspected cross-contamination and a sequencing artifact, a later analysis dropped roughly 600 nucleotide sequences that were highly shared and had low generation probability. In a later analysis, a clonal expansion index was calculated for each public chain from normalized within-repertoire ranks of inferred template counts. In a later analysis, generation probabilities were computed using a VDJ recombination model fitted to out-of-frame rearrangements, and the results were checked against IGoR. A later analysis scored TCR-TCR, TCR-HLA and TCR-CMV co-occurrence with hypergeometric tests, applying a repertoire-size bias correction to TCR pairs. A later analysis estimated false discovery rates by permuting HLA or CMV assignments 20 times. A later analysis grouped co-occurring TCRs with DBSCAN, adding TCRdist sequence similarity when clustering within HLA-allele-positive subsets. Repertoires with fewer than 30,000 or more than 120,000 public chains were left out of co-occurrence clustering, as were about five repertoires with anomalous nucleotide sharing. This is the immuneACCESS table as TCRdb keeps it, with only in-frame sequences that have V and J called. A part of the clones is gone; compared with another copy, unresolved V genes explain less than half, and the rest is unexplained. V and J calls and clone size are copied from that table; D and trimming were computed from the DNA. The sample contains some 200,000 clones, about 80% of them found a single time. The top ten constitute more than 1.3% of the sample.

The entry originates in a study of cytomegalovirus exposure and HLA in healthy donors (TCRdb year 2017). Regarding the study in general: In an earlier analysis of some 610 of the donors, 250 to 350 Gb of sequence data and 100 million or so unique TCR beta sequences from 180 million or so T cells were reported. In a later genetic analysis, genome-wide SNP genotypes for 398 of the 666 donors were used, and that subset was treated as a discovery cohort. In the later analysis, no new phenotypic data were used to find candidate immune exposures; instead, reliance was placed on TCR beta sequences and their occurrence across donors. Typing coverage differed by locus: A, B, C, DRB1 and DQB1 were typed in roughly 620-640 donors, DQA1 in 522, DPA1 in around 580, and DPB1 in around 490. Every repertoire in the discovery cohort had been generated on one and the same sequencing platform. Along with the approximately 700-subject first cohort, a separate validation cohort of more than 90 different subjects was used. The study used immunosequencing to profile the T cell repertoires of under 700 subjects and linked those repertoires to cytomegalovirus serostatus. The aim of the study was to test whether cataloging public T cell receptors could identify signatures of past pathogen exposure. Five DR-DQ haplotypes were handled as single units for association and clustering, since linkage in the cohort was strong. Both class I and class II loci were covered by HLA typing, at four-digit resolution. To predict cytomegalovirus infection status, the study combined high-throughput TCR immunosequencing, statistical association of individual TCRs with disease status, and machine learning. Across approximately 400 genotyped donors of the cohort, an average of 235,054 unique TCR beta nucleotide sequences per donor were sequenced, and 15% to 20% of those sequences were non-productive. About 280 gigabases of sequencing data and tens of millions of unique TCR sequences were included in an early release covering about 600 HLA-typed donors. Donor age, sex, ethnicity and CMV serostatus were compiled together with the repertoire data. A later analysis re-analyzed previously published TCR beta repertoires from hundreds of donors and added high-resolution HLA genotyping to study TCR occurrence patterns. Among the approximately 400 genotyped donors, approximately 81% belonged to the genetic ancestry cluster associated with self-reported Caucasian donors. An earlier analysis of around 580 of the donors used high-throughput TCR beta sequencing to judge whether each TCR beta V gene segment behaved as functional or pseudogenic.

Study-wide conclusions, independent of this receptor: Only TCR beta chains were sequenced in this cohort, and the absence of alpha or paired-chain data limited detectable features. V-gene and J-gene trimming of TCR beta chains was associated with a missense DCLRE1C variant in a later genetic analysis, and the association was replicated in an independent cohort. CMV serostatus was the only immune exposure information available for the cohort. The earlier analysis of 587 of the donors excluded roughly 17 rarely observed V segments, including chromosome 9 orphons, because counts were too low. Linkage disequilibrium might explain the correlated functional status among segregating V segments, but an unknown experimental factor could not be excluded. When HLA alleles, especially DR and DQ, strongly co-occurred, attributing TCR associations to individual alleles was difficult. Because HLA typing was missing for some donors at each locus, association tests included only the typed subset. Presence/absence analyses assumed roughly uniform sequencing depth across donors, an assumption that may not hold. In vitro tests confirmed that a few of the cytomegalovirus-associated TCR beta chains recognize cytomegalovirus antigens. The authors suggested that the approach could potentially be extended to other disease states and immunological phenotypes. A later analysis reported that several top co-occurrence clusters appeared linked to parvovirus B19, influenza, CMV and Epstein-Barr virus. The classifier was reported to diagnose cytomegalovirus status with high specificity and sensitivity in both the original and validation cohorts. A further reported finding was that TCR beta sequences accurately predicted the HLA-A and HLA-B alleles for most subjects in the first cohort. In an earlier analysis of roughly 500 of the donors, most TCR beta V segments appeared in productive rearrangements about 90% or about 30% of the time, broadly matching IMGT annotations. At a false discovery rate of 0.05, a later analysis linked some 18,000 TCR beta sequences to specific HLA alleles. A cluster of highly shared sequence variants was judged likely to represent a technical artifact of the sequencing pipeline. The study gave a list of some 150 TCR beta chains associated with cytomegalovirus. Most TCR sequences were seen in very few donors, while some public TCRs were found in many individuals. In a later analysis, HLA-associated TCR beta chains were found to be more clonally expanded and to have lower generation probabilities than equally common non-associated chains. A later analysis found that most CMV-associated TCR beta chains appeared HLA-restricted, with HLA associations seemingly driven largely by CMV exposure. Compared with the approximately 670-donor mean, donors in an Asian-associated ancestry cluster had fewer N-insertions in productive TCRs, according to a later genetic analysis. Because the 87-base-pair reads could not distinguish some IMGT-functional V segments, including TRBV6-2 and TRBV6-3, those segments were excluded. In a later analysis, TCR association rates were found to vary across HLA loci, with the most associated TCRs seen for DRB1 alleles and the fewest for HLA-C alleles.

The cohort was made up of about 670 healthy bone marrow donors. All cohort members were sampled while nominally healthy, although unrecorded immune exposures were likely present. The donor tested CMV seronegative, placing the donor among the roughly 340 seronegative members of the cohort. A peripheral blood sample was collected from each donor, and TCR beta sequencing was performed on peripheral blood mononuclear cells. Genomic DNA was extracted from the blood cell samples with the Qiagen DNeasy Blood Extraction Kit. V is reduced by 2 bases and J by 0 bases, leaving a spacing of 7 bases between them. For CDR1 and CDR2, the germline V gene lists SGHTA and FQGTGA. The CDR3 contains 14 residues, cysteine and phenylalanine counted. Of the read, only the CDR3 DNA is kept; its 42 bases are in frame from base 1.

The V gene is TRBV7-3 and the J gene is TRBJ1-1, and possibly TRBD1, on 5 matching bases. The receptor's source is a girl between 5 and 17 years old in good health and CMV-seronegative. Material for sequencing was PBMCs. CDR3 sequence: CASSLQGVNTEAFF. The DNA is TGTGCCAGCAGCTTACAGGGCGTGAACACTGAAGCTTTCTTT.